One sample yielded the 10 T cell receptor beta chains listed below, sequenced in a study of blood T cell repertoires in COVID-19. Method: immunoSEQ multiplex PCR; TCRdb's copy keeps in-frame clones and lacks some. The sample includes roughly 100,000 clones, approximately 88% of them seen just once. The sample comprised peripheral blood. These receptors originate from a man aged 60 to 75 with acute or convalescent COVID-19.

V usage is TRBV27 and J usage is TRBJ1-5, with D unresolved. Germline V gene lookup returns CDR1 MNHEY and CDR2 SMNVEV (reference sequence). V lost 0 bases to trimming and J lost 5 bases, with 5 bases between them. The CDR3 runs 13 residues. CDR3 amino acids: CASSLSADQPQHF. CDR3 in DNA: TGTGCCAGCAGTTTATCCGCAGATCAGCCCCAGCATTTT.

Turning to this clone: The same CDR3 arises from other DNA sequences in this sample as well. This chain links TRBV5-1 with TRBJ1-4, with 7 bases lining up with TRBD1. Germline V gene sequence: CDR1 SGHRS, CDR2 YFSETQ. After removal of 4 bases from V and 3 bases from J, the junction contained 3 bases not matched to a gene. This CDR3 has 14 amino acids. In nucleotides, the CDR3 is TGCGCCAGCAGCCCGGGACAGCCTAATGAAAAACTGTTTTTT. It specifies CASSPGQPNEKLFF.

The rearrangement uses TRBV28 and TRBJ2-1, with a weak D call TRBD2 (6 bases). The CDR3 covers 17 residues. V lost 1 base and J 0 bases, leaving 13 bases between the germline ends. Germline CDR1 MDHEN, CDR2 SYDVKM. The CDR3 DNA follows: TGTGCCAGCAGTTTATATGTCGGCGGGAACTCCTACAATGAGCAGTTCTTC. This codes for CASSLYVGGNSYNEQFF. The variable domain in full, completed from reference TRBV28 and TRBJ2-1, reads DVKVTQSSRYLVKRTGEKVFLECVQDMDHENMFWYRQDPGLGLRLIYFSYDVKMKEKGDIPEGYSVSREKKERFSLILESASTNQTSMYLCASSLYVGGNSYNEQFFGPGTRLTVL.

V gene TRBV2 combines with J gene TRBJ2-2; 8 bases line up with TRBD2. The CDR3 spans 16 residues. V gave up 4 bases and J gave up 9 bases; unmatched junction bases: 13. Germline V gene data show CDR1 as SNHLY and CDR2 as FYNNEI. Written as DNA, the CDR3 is TGTGCCAGCAGTGTTACTCAGGGAGCGGGAGAGCGGGAGCTGTTTTTT. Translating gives CASSVTQGAGERELFF.

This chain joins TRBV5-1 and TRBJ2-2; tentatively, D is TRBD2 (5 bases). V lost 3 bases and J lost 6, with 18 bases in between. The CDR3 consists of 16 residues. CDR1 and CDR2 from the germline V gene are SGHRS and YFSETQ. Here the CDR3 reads CASSSTISPGAGELFF. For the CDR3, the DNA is TGCGCCAGCAGCTCTACTATCAGCCCCGGGGCCGGGGAGCTGTTTTTT.

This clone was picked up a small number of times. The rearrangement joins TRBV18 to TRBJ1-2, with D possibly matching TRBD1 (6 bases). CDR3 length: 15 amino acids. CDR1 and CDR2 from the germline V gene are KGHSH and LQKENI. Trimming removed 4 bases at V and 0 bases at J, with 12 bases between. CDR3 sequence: CASSQETGANYGYTF. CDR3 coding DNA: TGTGCCAGCTCACAAGAGACAGGCGCTAACTATGGCTACACCTTC. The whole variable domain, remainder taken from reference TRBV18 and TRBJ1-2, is NAGVMQNPRHLVRRRGQEARLRCSPMKGHSHVYWYRQLPEEGLKFMVYLQKENIIDESGMPKERFSAEFPKEGPSILRIQQVVRGDSAAYFCASSQETGANYGYTFGSGTRLTVV.

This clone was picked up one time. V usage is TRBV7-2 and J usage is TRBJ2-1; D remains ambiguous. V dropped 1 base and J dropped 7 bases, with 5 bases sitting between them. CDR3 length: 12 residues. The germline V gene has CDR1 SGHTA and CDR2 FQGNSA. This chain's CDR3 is CASSLVMNEQFF. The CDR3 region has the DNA TGTGCCAGCAGCTTAGTTATGAATGAGCAGTTCTTC.

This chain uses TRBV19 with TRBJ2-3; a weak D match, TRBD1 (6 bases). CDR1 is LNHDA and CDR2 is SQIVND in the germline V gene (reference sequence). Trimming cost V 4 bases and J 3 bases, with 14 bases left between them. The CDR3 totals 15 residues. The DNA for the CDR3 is TGTGCCAGTAGTACCTCCGGGACACCAACAGATACGCAGTATTTT. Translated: CASSTSGTPTDTQYF.

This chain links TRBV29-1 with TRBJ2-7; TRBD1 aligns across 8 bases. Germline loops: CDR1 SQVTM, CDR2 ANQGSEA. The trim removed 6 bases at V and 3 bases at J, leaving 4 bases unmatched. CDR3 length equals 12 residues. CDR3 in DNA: TGCAGCGTAGGACAGGGTTTCTACGAGCAGTACTTC. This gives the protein CSVGQGFYEQYF.

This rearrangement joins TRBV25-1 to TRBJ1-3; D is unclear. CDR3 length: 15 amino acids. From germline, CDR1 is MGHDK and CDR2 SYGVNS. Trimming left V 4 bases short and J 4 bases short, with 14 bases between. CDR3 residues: CASSADTNGGNTIYF. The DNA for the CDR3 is TGTGCCAGCAGTGCAGATACTAATGGCGGAAACACCATATATTTT.